One TCR beta chain is described in this entry. This record belongs to a study of blood T cell repertoires in COVID-19. CDR1 and CDR2 from the germline V gene are LGHNA and YNFKEQ. Trimming cost V 0 bases and J 2 bases, with 16 bases left between them. The CDR3 has 18 amino acids. Enrolled during active infection, Seattle patients were then followed longitudinally. The repertoire was sequenced with immunoSEQ multiplex PCR; TCRdb's copy has only in-frame clones and lacks some. The sample carries 200,000 to 250,000 clones, 70% to 90% recorded once. The V call is TRBV4-2, the J call TRBJ2-2, with TRBD2 as a possible D gene (5 bases). What was sequenced was peripheral blood. This clonotype was obtained from a woman in her twenties or thirties with COVID-19, enrolled during active disease. DNA for the CDR3: TGTGCCAGCAGCCAAGAACGGGCAGACGAGGGTAACACCGGGGAGCTGTTTTTT. It yields the protein CASSQERADEGNTGELFF.